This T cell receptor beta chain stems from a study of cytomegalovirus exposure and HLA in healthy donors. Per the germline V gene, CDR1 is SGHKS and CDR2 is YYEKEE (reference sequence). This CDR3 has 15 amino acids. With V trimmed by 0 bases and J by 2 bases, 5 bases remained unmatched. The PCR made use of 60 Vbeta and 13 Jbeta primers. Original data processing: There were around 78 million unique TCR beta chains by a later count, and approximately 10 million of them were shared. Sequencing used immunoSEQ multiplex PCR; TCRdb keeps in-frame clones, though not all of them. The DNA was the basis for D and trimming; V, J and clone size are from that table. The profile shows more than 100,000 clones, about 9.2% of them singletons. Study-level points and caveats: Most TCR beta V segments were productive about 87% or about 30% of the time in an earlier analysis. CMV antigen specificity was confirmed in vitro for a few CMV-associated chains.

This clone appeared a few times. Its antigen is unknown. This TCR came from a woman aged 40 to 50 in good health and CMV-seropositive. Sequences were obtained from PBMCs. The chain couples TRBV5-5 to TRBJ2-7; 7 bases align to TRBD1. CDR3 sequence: CASSLETGTTYEQYF. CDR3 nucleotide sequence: TGTGCCAGCAGCTTGGAGACAGGGACGACCTACGAGCAGTACTTC.